Below are 29 T cell receptor beta chains sequenced from a single sample in a study of T-cell memory formation after mild COVID-19. TCRdb processed the 5' RACE reads anew with MiXCR; each CDR3 protein has one entry. The profile shows roughly 400,000 distinct CDR3 sequences, less than 25% of them singletons. Sample: PBMCs or a T cell subset sorted from them (not recorded which). The receptors derive from an adult woman who had mild COVID-19 (a few samples of this study predate the infection). Cell type and time point are not known.

This clonotype was counted a few times. The chain recombines TRBV13 with TRBJ2-1, with D unclear. Trimming stripped 5 bases from V and 5 bases from J, with 16 bases between. This CDR3 contains 15 residues. Germline-derived CDR1 and CDR2 are PRHDT and FYEKMQ (reference sequence). The CDR3 nucleotides read TGTGCCAGCAGCCAGCTTACGGGTTGGAACAATGAGCAGTTCTTC. This gives the protein CASSQLTGWNNEQFF.

This clonotype was detected a few times. The V and J genes are TRBV5-6 and TRBJ1-2; TRBD1 aligns across 7 bases. Germline CDR1 and CDR2: SGHDT and YYEEEE. V trimming: 6 bases; J trimming: 3 bases; junction bases outside the gene matches: 8. The CDR3 has 14 amino acids. This chain's CDR3 is CASTYPGQHYGYTF. The CDR3 DNA is TGTGCCAGCACCTACCCGGGACAGCACTATGGCTACACCTTC.

This clonotype was picked up a small number of times. The chain joins TRBV2 to TRBJ1-5; 7 bases map to TRBD1. V gave up 4 bases and J gave up 9 bases; unmatched junction bases: 15. The CDR3 spans 16 residues. Germline V lookup: CDR1 SNHLY, CDR2 FYNNEI. The CDR3 spells CASSGPRQGVKGPQHF. For the CDR3, the DNA is TGTGCCAGCAGTGGCCCCCGCCAGGGGGTTAAGGGGCCCCAGCATTTT.

The chain couples TRBV5-6 to TRBJ2-2; D uncertain. V lost 1 base to trimming and J lost 4 bases, with 11 bases between them. Germline V gene lookup returns CDR1 SGHDT and CDR2 YYEEEE. CDR3 length: 15 residues. The CDR3 coding sequence is TGTGCCAGCAGCTTGAGGCAGGTCGGCACCGGGGAGCTGTTTTTT. Translation: CASSLRQVGTGELFF.

In its sample, this clonotype was seen a few times. The chain is built from TRBV7-9 and TRBJ2-1; 8 bases are shared with TRBD2. Per germline, CDR1 SEHNR and CDR2 FQNEAQ (reference sequence). This CDR3 contains 15 residues. V was pared by 5 bases and J by 6 bases, with 9 bases of the junction left unmatched. The DNA for the CDR3 is TGTGCCAGCAGCCAAGGCGGGAGGAAAACCAATGAGCAGTTCTTC. Translated: CASSQGGRKTNEQFF.

This sequence joins TRBV9 and TRBJ2-3, with D unclear. The CDR3 is made up of 14 amino acids. V dropped 0 bases and J dropped 4 bases, with 9 bases sitting between them. The germline gives CDR1 SGDLS, CDR2 YYNGEE. The CDR3: CASSVASMADTQYF. CDR3 DNA sequence: TGTGCCAGCAGCGTAGCCAGCATGGCAGATACGCAGTATTTT.

V is TRBV7-9 and J is TRBJ1-5; D remains ambiguous. The V end was cut by 5 bases, the J end by 9 bases, with 14 bases between. There are 13 residues in the CDR3. The germline gives CDR1 SEHNR, CDR2 FQNEAQ (reference sequence). DNA for the CDR3: TGTGCCAGCAGCGAGGGCGCCCGGGGGCCCCAGCATTTT. Translating gives CASSEGARGPQHF.

This clonotype was detected a few times. The V gene is TRBV9, the J gene TRBJ2-7; tentative D call: TRBD1 (6 bases). V was trimmed by 4 bases and J by 2 bases, leaving 13 bases between them. CDR1 SGDLS and CDR2 YYNGEE come from the germline V gene. The CDR3 length is 14 residues. Here the CDR3 DNA reads TGTGCCAGCAGCCCAGGACAGATCCCCTACGAGCAGTACTTC. Its translation is CASSPGQIPYEQYF.

This clonotype was observed a few times. The chain links TRBV3-1 to TRBJ2-1; 12 nucleotides match TRBD2. CDR1 is LGHDT and CDR2 is YNNKEL in the germline V gene (reference sequence). V gave up 6 bases and J gave up 4 bases; unmatched junction bases: 7. The CDR3 runs 16 residues. The CDR3 loop reads CASSPPGLAGYNEQFF. The CDR3 coding sequence is TGTGCCAGCAGTCCCCCAGGACTAGCGGGGTACAATGAGCAGTTCTTC.

The chain couples TRBV21-1 to TRBJ2-1; the D call of TRBD1 is as the table states it, not checked on the DNA. TRBV21-1 is a pseudogene locus. CDR3 length equals 8 residues. CDR3 coding DNA: TGTGCCAGCCGCCCCCCGTTCTTC. Its protein product is CASRPPFF.

V usage is TRBV7-8 and J usage is TRBJ1-3; 7 bases match TRBD1. The CDR3 loop spans 16 amino acids. In germline, CDR1 is SGHVS, CDR2 FQNEAQ. The V and J ends lost 4 bases and 4 bases, in that order; junction bases with no gene match: 10. For the CDR3, the DNA is TGTGCCAGCAGCTCGAGAAGTTTGACAGGGGGAAACACCATATATTTT. As protein: CASSSRSLTGGNTIYF.

This chain uses TRBV5-1 with TRBJ1-6; D perhaps matches TRBD1 (6 bases). Germline values: CDR1 SGHRS, CDR2 YFSETQ. V dropped 2 bases and J dropped 6 bases, with 21 bases sitting between them. The CDR3 is made up of 18 amino acids. The CDR3 region has the DNA TGCGCCAGCAGCTTACCCGCTCACTCAGGGGCCGCTAATTCACCCCTCCACTTT. Protein product: CASSLPAHSGAANSPLHF. The variable domain in full, with the rest retrieved from reference TRBV5-1 and TRBJ1-6, is KAGVTQTPRYLIKTRGQQVTLSCSPISGHRSVSWYQQTPGQGLQFLFEYFSETQRNKGNFPGRFSGRQFSNSRSEMNVSTLELGDSALYLCASSLPAHSGAANSPLHFGNGTRLTVT.

This clonotype was seen a single time. CDR3 residues: CASSRAVTDDEQYF. The CDR3, as DNA: TGTGCCAGTTCCCGGGCCGTCACGGATGACGAGCAGTACTTC. The chain recombines TRBV19 with TRBJ2-7; D not resolved. Germline V lookup: CDR1 LNHDA, CDR2 SQIVND (reference sequence). V shed 8 bases and J shed 5 bases, with 19 bases lying between them. This CDR3 has 14 residues.

This clonotype showed up just a few times. The rearrangement links TRBV5-1 to TRBJ2-1; TRBD2 agrees at 8 bases. CDR1 and CDR2 from the germline V gene are SGHRS and YFSETQ. CDR3 length equals 16 residues. Germline trimming cut 4 bases from V and 0 bases from J; bases unmatched to any gene: 6. In DNA form, the CDR3 reads TGCGCCAGCAGCGTACAAAGCGGGAGCTCCTACAATGAGCAGTTCTTC. The encoded protein is CASSVQSGSSYNEQFF.

This clonotype has just a few counts. The chain employs TRBV5-1 and TRBJ1-2; a weak D match, TRBD1 (6 bases). The CDR3 totals 14 residues. The germline V and J ends were trimmed by 4 bases and 4 bases, with 14 bases remaining between them. Per germline, CDR1 SGHRS and CDR2 YFSETQ. The DNA for the CDR3 is TGCGCCAGCAGCCGGCAACAGGGTGGCTATGGCTACACCTTC. It encodes CASSRQQGGYGYTF.

Many counts were recorded for this clonotype. This chain connects TRBV5-1 to TRBJ1-1; a possible D gene is TRBD1 (5 bases). The V gene's germline CDR1 is SGHRS and CDR2 YFSETQ. The CDR3 runs 14 residues. V was clipped by 3 bases and J by 1 base, with 10 bases between them. CDR3 nucleotide sequence: TGCGCCAGCAGCTACGACGGGGGGAACACTGAAGCTTTCTTT. Translated: CASSYDGGNTEAFF.

This clonotype has just a few counts. The chain employs TRBV6-2 or TRBV6-3 and TRBJ1-1, with D perhaps matching TRBD1 (6 bases). The CDR3 totals 13 residues. The V end was cut by 8 bases, the J end by 10 bases, with 20 bases between. CDR1 is MNHEY, CDR2 SVGEGT, per germline. This CDR3 reads CASLLEGGWRAFF. The CDR3 bases are TGTGCCAGCCTCCTGGAGGGGGGATGGCGAGCTTTCTTT.

The rearrangement joins TRBV3-1 to TRBJ2-5; tentatively, D is TRBD2 (6 bases). Trimming took off 4 bases at V and 3 bases at J, with 12 bases between the two ends. This CDR3 contains 14 residues. Germline CDR1 reads LGHDT; CDR2 reads YNNKEL (reference sequence). As DNA, the CDR3 is TGTGCCAGCAGCCCCTACGGCGGGGAAGAGACCCAGTACTTC. Translating it yields CASSPYGGEETQYF.

The chain employs TRBV29-1 and TRBJ2-7, with D unresolved. Germline values: CDR1 SQVTM, CDR2 ANQGSEA. Trimming stripped 3 bases from V and 4 bases from J, with 7 bases between. The CDR3 runs to 11 residues. The CDR3 protein is CSVDSGYEQYF. CDR3 in DNA: TGCAGCGTTGACTCAGGTTACGAGCAGTACTTC.

This clonotype was detected only a few times. The V gene is TRBV7-2, the J gene TRBJ2-3; 10 bases are a match to TRBD2. The ends lost 5 bases at V and 13 bases at J; junction bases unmatched: 9. The germline gives CDR1 SGHTA, CDR2 FQGNSA. CDR3 length equals 13 residues. The CDR3 protein is CASSTKREGRKYF. For the CDR3, the DNA is TGTGCCAGCAGCACCAAGCGGGAGGGCCGGAAGTATTTT.

This chain links TRBV3-1 with TRBJ2-7, with 8 bases that match TRBD2. Germline V lookup: CDR1 LGHDT, CDR2 YNNKEL (reference sequence). The junction had 2 bases not matched to a gene; V was cut back by 4 bases and J by 6 bases. The CDR3 spans 12 residues. The CDR3 nucleotides read TGTGCCAGCAGCCCCGGGGGGGGCGAGCAGTACTTC. Translated, it gives CASSPGGGEQYF.

V and J are TRBV18 and TRBJ2-7; D possibly matches TRBD1 or TRBD2 (6 bases each). Germline V CDR1 and CDR2: KGHSH, LQKENI. V was cut by 5 bases and J by 6 bases, with 11 bases left in between. The CDR3 is 12 amino acids. This CDR3 reads CASSSRGGEQYF. The CDR3 region has the DNA TGTGCCAGCTCATCCAGGGGAGGCGAGCAGTACTTC.

There are a few counts of this clonotype. The chain is built from TRBV5-1 and TRBJ2-1; the match to TRBD1 covers 9 bases. Unmatched junction bases numbered 1, after V lost 5 bases and J lost 1 base. The CDR3 runs to 14 residues. Germline CDR1 is SGHRS and CDR2 is YFSETQ. The chain's CDR3 is CASRGQGSYNEQFF. The CDR3 DNA sequence: TGCGCCAGCAGGGGACAGGGTTCCTACAATGAGCAGTTCTTC. Supplemented by reference TRBV5-1 and TRBJ2-1, the full variable domain reads KAGVTQTPRYLIKTRGQQVTLSCSPISGHRSVSWYQQTPGQGLQFLFEYFSETQRNKGNFPGRFSGRQFSNSRSEMNVSTLELGDSALYLCASRGQGSYNEQFFGPGTRLTVL.

This clonotype was counted a few times. The genes are TRBV5-1 and TRBJ1-2; D ambiguous. Germline loops: CDR1 SGHRS, CDR2 YFSETQ. V lost 3 bases to trimming and J lost 8 bases, with 14 bases between them. CDR3 size: 13 residues. CDR3 nucleotides: TGCGCCAGCAGCTATCAAGAGGACGCCGGCTACACCTTC. This gives the protein CASSYQEDAGYTF.

This chain uses TRBV10-3 with TRBJ1-1, with D perhaps matching TRBD1 (6 bases). The CDR3 spans 17 residues. Trimming removed 0 bases at V and 8 bases at J, with 22 bases between. Germline CDR1 is ENHRY and CDR2 is SYGVKD. The DNA of the CDR3 is TGTGCCATCAGTGAGTCCCTCGTTACAGGGATGGTTTGGGAAGCTTTCTTT. Translated: CAISESLVTGMVWEAFF.

In its sample, this clonotype was seen a few times. This rearrangement joins TRBV4-3 to TRBJ2-2; unclear D gene. CDR1 and CDR2 from the germline V gene are LGHNA and YSLEER. This CDR3 spans 14 amino acids. V lost 0 bases to trimming and J lost 1 base, with 3 bases between them. The CDR3 loop reads CASSQDWNTGELFF. The CDR3 DNA follows: TGCGCCAGCAGCCAAGACTGGAACACCGGGGAGCTGTTTTTT.

The chain joins TRBV30 to TRBJ1-2; D possibly corresponds to TRBD1 (5 bases). V was clipped by 3 bases and J by 6 bases, with 14 bases between them. The CDR3 extends over 13 amino acids. Germline V gives CDR1 GTSNPN, CDR2 SVGIG (reference sequence). The CDR3 DNA follows: TGTGCCTGGAGCCAGGGTCTGGGGAATGGCTACACCTTC. Amino acid sequence: CAWSQGLGNGYTF.

The V call is TRBV18, the J call TRBJ1-1; D uncertain. The V end was cut by 3 bases, the J end by 1 base, with 9 bases between. The germline V gene encodes CDR1 KGHSH and CDR2 LQKENI. The CDR3 has 14 residues. The chain's CDR3 is CASSPPQKNTEAFF. CDR3 nucleotide sequence: TGTGCCAGCTCACCCCCACAGAAGAACACTGAAGCTTTCTTT.

This clonotype was seen only a few times. The V and J genes are TRBV29-1 and TRBJ1-2; D not resolved. The ends were cut back, 1 base at V and 5 bases at J, with 14 bases in the middle. The V gene's germline CDR1 is SQVTM and CDR2 ANQGSEA. CDR3 size: 14 residues. Here the CDR3 DNA reads TGCAGCGTTGAAGGAAAGGCACGGATTTATGGCTACACCTTC. It encodes CSVEGKARIYGYTF.